This T cell receptor beta chain was recovered during a study of radiotherapy plus CTLA-4 blockade in lung cancer. Study outcomes and limitations: In blood, tumor-derived TCR clones expanded after radiotherapy plus ipilimumab.

About this clone itself: Its target is unknown.

Between the trimmed V and J ends, which lost 1 base and 4 bases, there was a span of 10 bases. Germline CDR1 is SGHNT and CDR2 is YYREEE (reference sequence). There are 14 residues in the CDR3. The protocol was immunoSEQ multiplex PCR, while the TCRdb copy is restricted to in-frame clones and leaves out a portion. Here the sample spans around 86,000 clones, about four fifths being singletons. The receptor's source is a human donor with non-small cell lung cancer who had stable disease on radiotherapy plus ipilimumab. V and J are TRBV5-4 and TRBJ2-3; D may be TRBD2 (7 bases). The sample consisted of peripheral blood, taken from a patient treated with radiotherapy plus ipilimumab. CDR3 region: CASSLIGGPDTQYF. In DNA form, the CDR3 reads TGTGCCAGCAGCTTGATCGGGGGGCCAGATACGCAGTATTTT.